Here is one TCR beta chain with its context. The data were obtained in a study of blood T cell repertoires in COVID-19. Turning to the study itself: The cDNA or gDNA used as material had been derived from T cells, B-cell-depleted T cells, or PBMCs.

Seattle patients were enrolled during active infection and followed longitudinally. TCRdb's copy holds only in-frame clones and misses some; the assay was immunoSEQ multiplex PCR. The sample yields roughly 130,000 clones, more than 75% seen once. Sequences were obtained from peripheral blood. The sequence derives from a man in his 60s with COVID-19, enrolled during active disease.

The CDR3 sequence: CSASRDHNSPLHF. The CDR3 DNA is TGCAGTGCTAGTCGGGATCATAATTCACCCCTCCACTTT. This chain connects TRBV20-1 to TRBJ1-6, with D hard to call. The CDR3 length is 13 residues. V shed 3 bases and J shed 5 bases, with 8 bases lying between them. The germline CDR1 and CDR2 sequences are DFQATT and SNEGSKA (reference sequence).